This paragraph covers one T cell receptor (beta chain) sequence. Its specific antigen is unknown. Nothing much larger sits one base from this clone, and base qualities are not available. Each collaborating institution followed its own protocols to collect whole blood in K2EDTA tubes. For TCRbeta analysis, collaborator samples were shipped as frozen whole blood, as isolated PBMCs, or as DNA extracted from either sample type. The data were taken from a study of blood T cell repertoires in COVID-19 (dated by TCRdb to the early 2020s). Concerning the study at large: Samples covering the acute and convalescent phases of COVID-19 were provided by collaborators in the United States, Italy and Spain. A freely available public database, intended as a resource for researchers studying the immune response to SARS-CoV-2, is where the repertoires were released. HLA class I and class II types, where available, came from metadata supplied by the sample provider rather than from assay-based typing. Nearly every sample came with metadata listing a de-identified subject ID, COVID-19 status, age in years and sex. Deeply sampled blood TCRbeta repertoires from subjects exposed to, actively infected with, or recovered from COVID-19 were included in the dataset. Samples came from the ongoing ImmuneRACE study (first 160 participants) plus 1,254 subjects from 6 global collaborators. The prospective study material was composed of cDNA or gDNA derived from T cells, B-cell-depleted T cells, or PBMCs.

TCRbeta CDR3 regions were amplified from genomic DNA using the immunoSEQ Assay, a bias-controlled multiplex PCR. Regarding the original processing steps: Nucleated cell counts per sample were estimated from amplification of reference gene primers within the assay. Sequence reads were collapsed and filtered to measure the absolute abundance of every unique TCRbeta CDR3 rearrangement. For each sample, productive Simpson clonality was calculated as the square root of Simpson's diversity index across productive rearrangements. Drawn from immuneACCESS, this table holds only the in-frame rearrangements with V and J called that TCRdb kept. Clones are partly lost; checked studies trace under half to an unresolved V gene and leave the rest unexplained. The V and J calls and the clone size are those of that table, but D and trimming were determined from the DNA. The sample includes approximately 81,000 clones, with roughly four fifths observed a single time. The biggest ten clones account for 7.4% of the sample.

V is shortened by 10 bases, J by 9 bases, and the region joining them spans 19 bases. The cysteine opens and the phenylalanine closes a CDR3 of 12 amino acids. CDR3 DNA is the only sequence kept; it has 36 bases, read in frame from the first base. According to the germline V gene (reference sequence), CDR1 reads MNHNY and CDR2 reads SVGAGI. The research as a whole found: The quantity of clinical and demographic metadata differed by source and by participant and was supplied without curation.

This receptor was identified in a human donor in a cohort sampled during active COVID-19. The sequencing sample was made of peripheral blood. The chain uses TRBV6-6 and TRBJ2-7; D gene: possibly TRBD1, on 6 matching bases. The CDR3 is CATSGHTTLQYF. Read as DNA, the sequence is TGTGCCACTTCGGGACATACTACGTTGCAGTACTTC.